This T cell receptor beta chain was retrieved from a study of vaccination and CD4 T cells after COVID-19 (dated by TCRdb to between 2022 and 2023). Regarding the complete study: Convalescent patients had a positive SARS-CoV-2 result on nasal swab PCR, and of these patients, several had mild disease and one had severe disease. The convalescent cohort comprised six males and four females, including two Hispanic individuals, seven Caucasians, two Asians and one multiracial person. Each participant got two doses of either the Pfizer-BioNTech BNT162b2 vaccine (n=8) or the Moderna mRNA-1273 vaccine (n=2). Post-COVID blood samples from convalescent patients were collected a median of about 100 days after diagnosis, with a range of roughly 35 to 180 days. Post-vaccine blood samples were collected a median of about 11 weeks after the second vaccine dose, ranging from about 13 to 250 days. For stimulating the cultures, overlapping spike peptide pools were used, derived from SARS-CoV-2 as well as from the common cold coronaviruses HCoV-NL63, HCoV-OC43 and HCoV-229E. Control cultures received a CEFX viral epitope pool as the positive control, an HIV-1 Nef peptide pool as the negative control, or no peptide. In 10 COVID-19 convalescent patients and a handful of infection-naive healthy vaccine recipients, researchers compared the spike-specific CD4+ TCR repertoire from before mRNA vaccination with the repertoire from after.

Reading the label with the study, this specimen's treatment or condition is: approximately nine-day PBMC culture with coronavirus spike peptide pools or control peptides (ViraFEST assay). The ViraFEST assay was used in the study, in which antigen-specific T cells were expanded with peptide pools and expanded clonotypes were subsequently identified by TCR sequencing. The positive SARS-CoV-2 PCR tests of the convalescent patients were dated from March to December 2020, before the Alpha, Beta and Delta variants emerged in the United States. Each well held around 1.9 million PBMCs cultured with roughly 10 ug/ml peptide pools in IMDM containing around 5% human AB serum and 7.5 to 10 IU/ml IL-2. Half of the culture medium was replaced with fresh IL-2-containing medium on days 3 and 7. After roughly 11 days of culture, CD4+ T cells were isolated by negative selection with the EasySep CD4+ T cell isolation kit. PBMCs were separated from whole blood using Ficoll-Paque Plus gradient centrifugation and then either used fresh or cryopreserved at -140C. Each culture condition was generally run in triplicate wells.

Library creation used PCR. DNA from cultured CD4+ T cells underwent TCR sequencing with the Oncomine TCR Beta short-read assay at the Johns Hopkins FTIC core. The QIAamp micro DNA kit was used to extract genomic DNA from the cultured CD4+ T cells. Oncomine TCR Beta libraries from cultured CD4+ T cells were pooled with unique dual indexes and sequenced on an Illumina iSeq 100. Processing in the source paper ran as follows. Non-productive sequences were filtered out, and CDR3s that did not start with C, did not end with F or W, or were shorter than 7 amino acids were discarded. Antigen-specific clonotypes were identified with the MANAFEST web application by comparing peptide-stimulated wells with reference and other culture wells. Positive clones required FDR below 0.05, an odds ratio above 5, and productive frequency above 0.1% in at least two of three replicate wells. Clonotypes that were significantly expanded in both SARS-CoV-2 spike wells and at least one common cold coronavirus spike condition were defined as cross-reactive. Similarity between CDR3 sequences was evaluated in R version 3.6.1 using Levenshtein distances (stringdist) and unrooted phylogenetic trees (ape). TCRdb ran its own pipeline on the public reads, namely fastp trimming at Q25 and MiXCR clone calling, and kept in-frame beta chains. A single entry per CDR3 protein holds the most common genes and DNA from its merged rows. The V and J calls follow TCRdb's processing rather than the paper's. The table for this sample lists roughly 20,000 distinct CDR3 sequences; under 70% of them were counted only once. The ten largest clones capture roughly 9.2% of the sample.

The germline V gene yields WSHSY for CDR1 and SAAADI for CDR2. The CDR3 goes from the cysteine to the phenylalanine over 14 residues. CDR3 DNA is the only sequence kept; it has 42 bases, read in frame from the first base. V gives up 1 base and J gives up 3 bases, and the segment between their germline ends measures 9 bases. Remarks on this clonotype: Its antigen is not yet known. Per-base quality was not reported, and no clone a single base away is much larger than it.

The paper's findings and limits, for the study overall: Of the vaccine-specific clones in convalescent patients, 304 of 307, or nearly all, reacted only to SARS-CoV-2 spike and did not cross-react with common cold coronaviruses. Among the post-vaccine SARS-CoV-2-reactive clones in convalescent patients, a median about 86% showed up only after vaccination, which suggests vaccine-specific priming. Relatively few convalescent patients were included in the study, and early timepoints after natural infection were not analyzed. The median number of SARS-CoV-2-reactive clonotypes rose from around 20 after infection to some 37 after vaccination, but the change was not significant.

The source is a human donor who had recovered from COVID-19. Sequences were obtained from CD4+ T cells from blood, cultured in vitro. This chain joins TRBV10-2 to TRBJ1-1; there is no confident call for the D gene. The sequenced DNA is TGCGCCAGCAGTGAGTTCGAGGGAGACACTGAAGCTTTCTTT. Translated, this gives CASSEFEGDTEAFF.